These 25 T cell receptor beta chains were all obtained from the same sample, sequenced in a study of T cells after yellow fever vaccination. TCRdb used MiXCR to reprocess the 5' RACE reads, holding one entry per CDR3 protein. The table shows 500,000 to 700,000 distinct CDR3 sequences, with approximately 21% occurring only once. Sample: PBMCs, taken 15 days after the yellow fever booster vaccination. These receptor sequences come from a man in his thirties or forties who received the YFV17D yellow fever vaccine.

The V call is TRBV10-2, the J call TRBJ2-1; D is perhaps TRBD2 (6 bases). V lost 7 bases and J 0 bases, leaving 10 bases between the germline ends. This CDR3 contains 14 residues. CDR1 is WSHSY, CDR2 SAAADI, per germline. This CDR3 reads CASIKAGSYNEQFF. DNA for the CDR3: TGCGCCAGCATAAAAGCGGGCTCCTACAATGAGCAGTTCTTC.

The chain couples TRBV28 to TRBJ2-7; TRBD1 aligns across 8 bases. CDR3 length: 14 residues. V lost 5 bases to trimming and J lost 4 bases; unmatched junction nucleotides: 7. Germline V CDR1 and CDR2: MDHEN, SYDVKM. The CDR3 nucleotides are TGTGCCAGCAGTCAGACCGGGACAGGATACGAGCAGTACTTC. Protein product: CASSQTGTGYEQYF.

This clonotype was recorded a few times. The chain carries TRBV25-1 and TRBJ1-1; a weak D match, TRBD1 (6 bases). CDR1 and CDR2 (germline): MGHDK, SYGVNS. This CDR3 comprises 18 residues. V was shortened by 2 bases and J by 0 bases, with 19 bases between the two germline ends. The CDR3 nucleotides read TGTGCCAGCAGTGAAATTTCGGGACCGGGACATATGAACACTGAAGCTTTCTTT. Its translation: CASSEISGPGHMNTEAFF.

CDR3 nucleotides: TGTGCCAGCAGCCATCTACGAGATATAGGCTACACCTTC. It is translated as CASSHLRDIGYTF. The chain uses TRBV3-1 and TRBJ1-2, with D uncertain. V was clipped by 3 bases and J by 8 bases, with 13 bases between them. The CDR3 spans 13 residues. Per the germline V gene, CDR1 is LGHDT and CDR2 is YNNKEL (reference sequence).

The rearrangement joins TRBV29-1 to TRBJ2-2, with TRBD2 identical over 16 bases. V was clipped by 6 bases and J by 3 bases; unmatched bases: 4. Germline loops: CDR1 SQVTM, CDR2 ANQGSEA. This CDR3 is built from 16 residues. The CDR3 sequence: CSVDGTSGRDTGELFF. Here the CDR3 DNA reads TGCAGCGTGGACGGGACTAGCGGGAGGGACACCGGGGAGCTGTTTTTT.

Only a few counts were recorded for this clonotype. The chain employs TRBV12-3 or TRBV12-4 and TRBJ2-3, with D tentatively TRBD1 (5 bases). Trimming shortened V by 6 bases and J by 13 bases, and 23 bases separated the two germline ends. The CDR3 is made up of 14 amino acids. The CDR3 nucleotides read TGTGCCAGCAGCCTAAATTGGACACCAAGTGATGAGTATTTT. Protein: CASSLNWTPSDEYF.

The rearrangement links TRBV13 to TRBJ2-4; D not certain. The germline V gene encodes CDR1 PRHDT and CDR2 FYEKMQ (reference sequence). This CDR3 has 14 amino acids. V lost 6 bases to trimming and J lost 1 base, with 10 bases between them. The CDR3 sequence: CASRLTGAKNIQYF. CDR3 bases: TGTGCCAGCAGACTAACGGGTGCCAAAAACATTCAGTACTTC.

Concerning this clonotype: A far larger clone is one base from this, pointing to a likely read error. V and J are TRBV5-1 and TRBJ2-7, with 9 nucleotides matching TRBD1. CDR3 length: 14 residues. Germline CDR1 is SGHRS and CDR2 is YFSETQ. The CDR3 loop reads CAGSLGQGPYEQYF. CDR3 nucleotides: TGCGCCGGCAGCTTGGGACAGGGCCCCTACGAGCAGTACTTC.

The gene calls are TRBV6-2 or TRBV6-3 and TRBJ2-1, with D maybe TRBD2 (6 bases). Trimming took off 0 bases at V and 5 bases at J, with 29 bases between the two ends. Germline V gives CDR1 MNHEY, CDR2 SVGEGT. The CDR3 totals 21 residues. The CDR3: CASSYSDKEPRGNFWDNEQFF. The CDR3 DNA sequence: TGTGCCAGCAGTTACTCGGATAAGGAGCCTCGGGGGAATTTTTGGGACAATGAGCAGTTCTTC.

This clonotype was detected only a few times. This rearrangement joins TRBV12-3 or TRBV12-4 to TRBJ2-1, with D possibly TRBD2 on 6 matching bases. Trimming took 5 bases from V and 4 from J, leaving 12 bases between them. This CDR3 comprises 14 residues. The chain's CDR3 is CASSGTGRYNEQFF. The CDR3 DNA follows: TGTGCCAGCAGTGGCACCGGGAGATACAATGAGCAGTTCTTC.

The chain recombines TRBV20-1 with TRBJ2-7; the match to TRBD2 covers 14 bases. Trimming cost V 1 base and J 5 bases; bases outside gene matches: 1. This CDR3 region has 14 residues. Looked up from germline, CDR1 is DFQATT and CDR2 is SNEGSKA (reference sequence). Here the CDR3 reads CSARGLAGGNEQYF. As DNA, the CDR3 is TGCAGTGCTAGAGGACTAGCGGGAGGGAACGAGCAGTACTTC.

This clonotype was observed a few times. The chain uses TRBV5-1 and TRBJ2-3; D may match TRBD1 or TRBD2 (5 bases each). CDR1 is SGHRS, CDR2 YFSETQ, per germline. The CDR3 covers 15 residues. Trimming took 0 bases from V and 5 from J, leaving 13 bases between them. The CDR3: CASSLVAGSVDTQYF. CDR3 bases: TGCGCCAGCAGCTTGGTGGCAGGGAGTGTAGATACGCAGTATTTT.

The chain has TRBV10-3 and TRBJ2-7, with 8 bases that match TRBD2. CDR3 length: 16 amino acids. Per the germline V gene, CDR1 is ENHRY and CDR2 is SYGVKD. J lost 4 bases, V lost 0 bases, and 8 bases had no gene match. In nucleotides, the CDR3 is TGTGCCATCAGTGAGTCCGCAGCGGGAGTGTCATACGAGCAGTACTTC. Translation: CAISESAAGVSYEQYF.

Comment on this clonotype: One end of the junction varies from germline; a read error may be responsible. The gene calls are TRBV3-1 and TRBJ2-1, with unresolved D. This CDR3 contains 18 residues. CDR1 LGHDT and CDR2 YNNKEL come from the germline V gene (reference sequence). Written as DNA, the CDR3 is TGTGCCTGCAGCCAGCAGGTCCGTTGGAGACAAAATGACAATGAGCAGTTCTTC. Translated, it gives CACSQQVRWRQNDNEQFF.

The V call is TRBV5-8, the J call TRBJ2-1; D remains ambiguous. This CDR3 contains 14 residues. Germline CDR1 is SGHTS and CDR2 is YDEGEE. Deletions cut 0 bases from V and 1 base from J, with 5 bases between. The CDR3 loop is CASSLVQSYNEQFF. Here the CDR3 DNA reads TGTGCCAGCAGCTTGGTCCAGTCCTACAATGAGCAGTTCTTC.

This chain connects TRBV7-2 to TRBJ2-7, with 7 bases fitting TRBD2. This CDR3 has 14 amino acids. The V segment lost 4 bases and the J segment 3 bases; nucleotides outside the gene matches: 6. The germline gives CDR1 SGHTA, CDR2 FQGNSA. The CDR3 nucleotides are TGTGCCAGCAGCTGGGGGAGGGGCCACTACGAGCAGTACTTC. Its translation: CASSWGRGHYEQYF.

As for this clonotype: No DNA is shown, since the ends of the CDR3 on it are uncertain; the CDR3 is the one TCRdb lists. J is TRBJ2-7 and V is TRBV20-1; whether TRBD2, the table's D call, matches the DNA was not checked. The germline V gene has CDR1 DFQATT and CDR2 SNEGSKA (reference sequence). The CDR3 spans 12 amino acids, including both terminal residues. The CDR3 protein is CSAGGTVGGGNF.

This clonotype showed up just a few times. V and J are TRBV7-7 and TRBJ2-5, with 7 bases that match TRBD1. V lost 6 bases and J lost 5; bases outside the gene matches: 3. Per the germline V gene, CDR1 is SSHAT and CDR2 is FNYEAQ (reference sequence). This CDR3 has 12 amino acids. The CDR3 region has the DNA TGTGCCAGCAGAGGGACAGATGAGACCCAGTACTTC. Translating gives CASRGTDETQYF.

This clonotype was detected a few times. This chain uses TRBV20-1 with TRBJ2-3, with D uncertain. V was clipped by 5 bases and J by 0 bases, with 12 bases between them. This CDR3 has 14 residues. The germline V gene has CDR1 DFQATT and CDR2 SNEGSKA (reference sequence). The CDR3 protein is CSAPLLMSTDTQYF. CDR3 nucleotides: TGCAGTGCTCCGCTCCTTATGAGCACAGATACGCAGTATTTT.

The chain couples TRBV20-1 to TRBJ2-2; D is uncertain. The CDR3 is 13 residues long. The germline CDR1 and CDR2 sequences are DFQATT and SNEGSKA (reference sequence). Trimming shortened V by 1 base and J by 6 bases, and 9 bases separated the two germline ends. The CDR3 DNA reads as TGCAGTGCTAGAGCAGAGCTTCCCGGGGAGCTGTTTTTT. Translating gives CSARAELPGELFF.

J is TRBJ2-7 and V is TRBV29-1, with D perhaps matching TRBD1 or TRBD2 (6 bases each). CDR3 size: 14 residues. Germline V CDR1 and CDR2: SQVTM, ANQGSEA. V dropped 4 bases and J dropped 5 bases, with 18 bases sitting between them. For the CDR3, the DNA is TGCAGCGTTGGTCGAAGGGGGACTGAAGACGAGCAGTACTTC. This sequence encodes CSVGRRGTEDEQYF.

This chain links TRBV7-9 with TRBJ2-1; tentatively, D is TRBD2 (5 bases). CDR1 is SEHNR, CDR2 FQNEAQ, per germline (reference sequence). There are 16 residues in the CDR3. V lost 5 bases and J lost 5, with 19 bases in between. For the CDR3, the DNA is TGTGCCAGCAGCCATACCCGGACCTCTAGCCACAATGAGCAGTTCTTC. It translates to CASSHTRTSSHNEQFF. Full variable domain (remainder filled in from reference TRBV7-9 and TRBJ2-1): DTGVSQNPRHKITKRGQNVTFRCDPISEHNRLYWYRQTLGQGPEFLTYFQNEAQLEKSRLLSDRFSAERPKGSFSTLEIQRTEQGDSAMYLCASSHTRTSSHNEQFFGPGTRLTVL.

This clonotype came up a few times. The chain recombines TRBV27 with TRBJ1-5; 9 bases map to TRBD1. CDR1 and CDR2 (germline): MNHEY, SMNVEV (reference sequence). The CDR3 covers 16 residues. V was clipped by 3 bases and J by 2 bases; unmatched bases: 5. As DNA, the CDR3 is TGTGCCAGCAGTTTGGTACAGGGGGCTCGCAATCAGCCCCAGCATTTT. Translation gives CASSLVQGARNQPQHF.

The CDR3 loop reads CSVLSGRGADEQYF. The CDR3 region has the DNA TGCAGCGTTCTTAGCGGGAGAGGAGCAGACGAGCAGTACTTC. The chain carries TRBV29-1 and TRBJ2-7; 9 bases fit TRBD2. V trimming: 5 bases; J trimming: 5 bases; junction bases outside the gene matches: 10. Germline values: CDR1 SQVTM, CDR2 ANQGSEA. This CDR3 region has 14 residues.

V usage is TRBV4-3 and J usage is TRBJ1-2; D is perhaps TRBD1 (6 bases). V was cut by 1 base and J by 1 base, with 10 bases left in between. Germline V lookup: CDR1 LGHNA, CDR2 YSLEER. The CDR3 is made up of 15 amino acids. Here the CDR3 reads CASSQASGDNYGYTF. In nucleotides, the CDR3 is TGCGCCAGCAGCCAAGCCTCAGGGGATAACTATGGCTACACCTTC.